Sequencing of this TCR beta chain was carried out in a study of cytomegalovirus exposure and HLA in healthy donors. Whole-study results and caveats: Beyond CMV serostatus, there was no information to go on about immune exposure. Donors were assumed by presence/absence analyses to have roughly uniform sequencing depth.

The study sampled nominally healthy donors, though unrecorded immune exposures were likely. As regards this clone: Its target is not known.

Primers included in the PCR were 60 Vbeta and 13 Jbeta primers. The protocol was immunoSEQ multiplex PCR, while the TCRdb copy is restricted to in-frame clones and leaves out a portion. The repertoire holds over 150,000 clones, with 84% as singletons. Trimming cost V 5 bases and J 4 bases, with 12 bases left between them. The CDR3 consists of 15 residues. Per germline, CDR1 PRHDT and CDR2 FYEKMQ (reference sequence). The source material was PBMCs. The clonotype was recovered from a man aged 18 to 30 in good health and CMV-seronegative. This chain connects TRBV13 to TRBJ1-6, with D possibly being TRBD1 (6 bases). This CDR3 is CASSPRDTYNSPLHF. The CDR3, as DNA: TGTGCCAGCAGCCCTCGGGACACTTATAATTCACCCCTCCACTTT.